These 18 T cell receptor beta chains originate from one sample sequenced in a study of vaccination and CD4 T cells after COVID-19. Specified treatment: roughly 10-day PBMC culture with coronavirus spike peptide pools or control peptides (ViraFEST assay). At the Johns Hopkins FTIC core, DNA taken from cultured CD4+ T cells was sequenced by way of the Oncomine TCR Beta short-read assay. In TCRdb, the PCR reads were re-called with MiXCR into one record per CDR3 protein. In the table there are around 10,000 distinct CDR3 sequences, about 30% of which are singletons. Antigen specificity for these receptors is unknown. Specimen: cultured CD4+ T cells from blood. The receptors stem from a human donor with COVID-19.

By sample fraction, this clonotype is medium-sized. The chain is built from TRBV10-3 and TRBJ1-1; D is uncertain. The V gene's germline CDR1 is ENHRY and CDR2 SYGVKD. The CDR3 contains 14 residues. V was pared by 4 bases and J by 4 bases, with 13 bases between. The CDR3: CAISAQERGTEAFF. The CDR3 nucleotides read TGTGCCATCAGTGCCCAGGAAAGAGGCACTGAAGCTTTCTTT.

The gene calls are TRBV20-1 and TRBJ1-2; D remains unclear. Germline assignment: CDR1 DFQATT and CDR2 SNEGSKA (reference sequence). This CDR3 comprises 12 residues. Trimming removed 6 bases at V and 4 bases at J, with 12 bases between. CDR3 amino acids: CSALSGTYGYTF. CDR3 DNA: TGCAGTGCCCTAAGCGGTACCTATGGCTACACCTTC.

The rearrangement joins TRBV24-1 to TRBJ1-2, with a tentative D call TRBD1 (5 bases). The length of the CDR3 is 19 residues. The germline V gene encodes CDR1 KGHDR and CDR2 SFDVKD. Between the trimmed V and J ends, which lost 4 bases and 0 bases, there was a span of 23 bases. The chain's CDR3 is CATSDHRFPTGGPNYGYTF. In nucleotides, the CDR3 is TGTGCCACCAGTGACCATCGATTCCCGACGGGGGGACCTAACTATGGCTACACCTTC.

This clonotype was counted only a few times. V and J are TRBV20-1 and TRBJ1-2; possibly TRBD1 for D (6 bases). V was cut by 2 bases and J by 3 bases, with 10 bases left in between. CDR3 length: 13 residues. CDR1 DFQATT and CDR2 SNEGSKA come from the germline V gene (reference sequence). CDR3 amino acids: CSARKGEDYGYTF. In nucleotides, the CDR3 is TGCAGTGCTAGAAAGGGGGAAGACTATGGCTACACCTTC.

This clonotype was seen only a few times. The chain is built from TRBV11-2 and TRBJ2-7; 12 nucleotides match TRBD2. This CDR3 has 14 residues. Germline loops: CDR1 SGHAT, CDR2 FQNNGV. V lost 3 bases to trimming and J lost 6 bases; unmatched junction nucleotides: 3. The CDR3: CASSFGLAGSEQYF. The CDR3 DNA sequence: TGTGCCAGCAGCTTCGGACTAGCGGGGTCCGAGCAGTACTTC.

This clonotype was seen only a few times. The chain uses TRBV6-1 and TRBJ2-5; D is unclear. Trimming took 6 bases from V and 1 from J, leaving 18 bases between them. Germline lookup yields CDR1 MNHNS and CDR2 SASEGT. The CDR3 consists of 16 residues. The CDR3 bases are TGTGCCAGCAGCAACCCCAGCGACGGAGCCCAAGAGACCCAGTACTTC. This translates into CASSNPSDGAQETQYF.

This rearrangement joins TRBV5-1 to TRBJ2-5, with D hard to call. Germline V gives CDR1 SGHRS, CDR2 YFSETQ. There are 12 residues in the CDR3. Between the trimmed V and J ends, which lost 4 bases and 1 base, there was a span of 5 bases. The CDR3 DNA reads as TGCGCCAGCAGCATCGTCCAAGAGACCCAGTACTTC. Translation: CASSIVQETQYF.

This clonotype was observed a few times. V gene TRBV20-1 combines with J gene TRBJ2-5; 11 bases agree with TRBD2. With 5 bases clipped from V and 6 bases from J, the junction kept 8 bases outside the gene matches. The CDR3 runs 14 residues. Germline V gives CDR1 DFQATT, CDR2 SNEGSKA (reference sequence). The CDR3 loop is CSARDSGGGQTQYF. The CDR3 coding sequence is TGCAGTGCTCGGGATAGCGGGGGGGGCCAGACCCAGTACTTC.

This clonotype is medium-sized (0.01 to 0.1%). The chain recombines TRBV19 with TRBJ1-5; the match to TRBD1 covers 7 bases. Per the germline V gene, CDR1 is LNHDA and CDR2 is SQIVND (reference sequence). The V gene end was trimmed by 3 bases and the J gene end by 1 base; junction bases not matched to a gene: 3. This CDR3 contains 15 residues. The CDR3 loop is CASSMGTVSNQPQHF. The CDR3 bases are TGTGCCAGTAGTATGGGGACAGTAAGCAATCAGCCCCAGCATTTT.

This clonotype was observed a handful of times. This sequence joins TRBV20-1 and TRBJ2-7; 7 positions match TRBD1. From germline, CDR1 is DFQATT and CDR2 SNEGSKA (reference sequence). The V segment lost 0 bases and the J segment 3 bases; nucleotides outside the gene matches: 8. The CDR3 has 15 amino acids. CDR3: CSARDGRQGDYEQYF. The CDR3 DNA reads TGCAGTGCTAGAGATGGGAGACAGGGAGACTACGAGCAGTACTTC.

This clonotype was recorded a few times. The chain links TRBV19 to TRBJ1-1, with D hard to call. The CDR3 loop spans 12 amino acids. Germline V gene data show CDR1 as LNHDA and CDR2 as SQIVND (reference sequence). Trimming cost V 5 bases and J 4 bases, with 8 bases left between them. In DNA, the CDR3 is TGTGCCAGTAGTCCTGGTCGCACTGAAGCTTTCTTT. This translates into CASSPGRTEAFF.

A few counts support this clonotype. The V gene is TRBV20-1, the J gene TRBJ2-3, with D possibly being TRBD1 (6 bases). This CDR3 comprises 15 residues. Germline V gene data show CDR1 as DFQATT and CDR2 as SNEGSKA (reference sequence). V was pared by 2 bases and J by 3 bases, with 15 bases between. CDR3 DNA: TGCAGTGCTAGAATTCCGGGACAACGGACAGATACGCAGTATTTT. This encodes CSARIPGQRTDTQYF.

This clonotype appeared a few times. The V and J genes are TRBV10-1 and TRBJ1-1; D ambiguous. The CDR3 is 14 amino acids. Germline-derived CDR1 and CDR2 are WNHNN and SYGVQD (reference sequence). Trimming took 6 bases from V and 4 from J, leaving 15 bases between them. CDR3 bases: TGCGCCAGCAGGGCCCACGGATCGTGCACTGAAGCTTTCTTT. Protein: CASRAHGSCTEAFF.

This clonotype has just a few counts. The V and J genes are TRBV20-1 and TRBJ1-3; 7 bases map to TRBD1. V lost 3 bases and J lost 0; bases outside the gene matches: 5. There are 15 residues in the CDR3. CDR1 is DFQATT, CDR2 SNEGSKA, per germline (reference sequence). The CDR3 DNA reads as TGCAGTGCTAGCCCAGGGGGGTCCTCTGGAAACACCATATATTTT. This translates into CSASPGGSSGNTIYF.

The chain carries TRBV5-5 and TRBJ1-1; D remains ambiguous. Between the trimmed V and J ends, which lost 0 bases and 6 bases, there was a span of 12 bases. The germline V gene has CDR1 SGHKS and CDR2 YYEKEE (reference sequence). The CDR3 has 14 amino acids. The CDR3 DNA reads as TGTGCCAGCAGCTTGGCCCCTGGGCTGCCTGAAGCTTTCTTT. This sequence encodes CASSLAPGLPEAFF.

The DNA for the CDR3 is TGCGCCAGCAGCTTGCCCTCCCTTGAAGCTTTCTTT. Residues: CASSLPSLEAFF. The gene calls are TRBV5-1 and TRBJ1-1; D call uncertain. There are 12 residues in the CDR3. Looked up from germline, CDR1 is SGHRS and CDR2 is YFSETQ. V lost 1 base to trimming and J lost 7 bases, with 8 bases between them.

The chain recombines TRBV6-5 with TRBJ1-5, with a possible D match to TRBD1 (5 bases). The CDR3 is made up of 12 amino acids. V was pared by 0 bases and J by 11 bases, with 8 bases between. Germline V gene lookup returns CDR1 MNHEY and CDR2 SVGAGI. The DNA for the CDR3 is TGTGCCAGCAGTTACTCGGAGGGGACCCAGCATTTT. This sequence encodes CASSYSEGTQHF.

CDR3 DNA: TGTGCCAGCACCCACGGGGGCGAGCAGTACTTC. Translation: CASTHGGEQYF. V usage is TRBV6-1 and J usage is TRBJ2-7, with D possibly matching TRBD2 (6 bases). Deletions cut 7 bases from V and 6 bases from J, with 10 bases between. Germline V gene data show CDR1 as MNHNS and CDR2 as SASEGT. The CDR3 covers 11 residues.